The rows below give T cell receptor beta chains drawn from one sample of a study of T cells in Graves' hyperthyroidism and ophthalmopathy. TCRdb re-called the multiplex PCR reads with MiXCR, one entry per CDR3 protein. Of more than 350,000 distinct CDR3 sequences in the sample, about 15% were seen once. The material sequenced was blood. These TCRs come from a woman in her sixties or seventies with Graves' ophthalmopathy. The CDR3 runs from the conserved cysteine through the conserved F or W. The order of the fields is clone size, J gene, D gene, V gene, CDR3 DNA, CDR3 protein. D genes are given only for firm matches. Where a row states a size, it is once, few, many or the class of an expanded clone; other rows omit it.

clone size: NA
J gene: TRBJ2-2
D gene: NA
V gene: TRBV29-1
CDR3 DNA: TGCAGCGCTAAATTGTGGGTAACCGGGGAGCTGTTTTTT
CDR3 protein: CSAKLWVTGELFF

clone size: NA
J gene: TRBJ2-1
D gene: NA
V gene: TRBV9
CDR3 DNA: TGTGCCAGCAGCGTACCCGGTGTAGGGGGGAGGGCCTCCTACAATGAGCAGTTCTTC
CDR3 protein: CASSVPGVGGRASYNEQFF

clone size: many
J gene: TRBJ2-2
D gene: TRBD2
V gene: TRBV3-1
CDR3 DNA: TGTGCCAGCAACGGGAGGATAGGCGGGGAGCTGTTTTTT
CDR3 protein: CASNGRIGGELFF

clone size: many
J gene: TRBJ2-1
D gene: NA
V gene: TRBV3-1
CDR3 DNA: TGTGCCAGCAGATTCGGGAACAATGAGCAGTTCTTC
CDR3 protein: CASRFGNNEQFF

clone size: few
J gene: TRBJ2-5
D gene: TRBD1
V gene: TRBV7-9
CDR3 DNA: TGTGCCAGCAGCTCCTGGACAGGGGCGGAGACCCAGTACTTC
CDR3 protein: CASSSWTGAETQYF

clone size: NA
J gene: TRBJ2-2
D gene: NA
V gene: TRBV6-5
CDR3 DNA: TGTGCCAGCAGTTACTCAGGGTACACCGGGGAGCTGTTTTTT
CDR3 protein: CASSYSGYTGELFF

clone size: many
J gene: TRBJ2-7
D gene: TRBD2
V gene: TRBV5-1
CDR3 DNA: TGCGCCAGCAGCCCGCCGGGACTAGCGACCTACGAGCAGTACTTC
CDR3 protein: CASSPPGLATYEQYF

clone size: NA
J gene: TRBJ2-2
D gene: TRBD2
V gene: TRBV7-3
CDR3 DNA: TGTGCCAGCAGCTTGACTAGCGGGAGTTCAGCCGGGGAGCTGTTTTTT
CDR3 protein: CASSLTSGSSAGELFF

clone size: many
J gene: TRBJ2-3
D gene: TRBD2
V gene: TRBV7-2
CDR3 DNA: TGTGCCAGCAGCTTAGTGCGGGAGATCTCAGATACGCAGTATTTT
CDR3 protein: CASSLVREISDTQYF

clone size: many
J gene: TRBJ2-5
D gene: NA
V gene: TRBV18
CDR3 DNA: TGTGCCAGCTCACCTATCGACGAAGAGACCCAGTACTTC
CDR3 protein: CASSPIDEETQYF

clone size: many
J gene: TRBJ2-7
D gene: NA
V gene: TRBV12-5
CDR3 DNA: TGTGCTAGTGGTTTGCGATTGGGGACGGACTACGAGCAGTACTTC
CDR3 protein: CASGLRLGTDYEQYF

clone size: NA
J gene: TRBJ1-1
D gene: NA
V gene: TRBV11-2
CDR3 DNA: TGTGCCAGCAGCTTAGATGGTGGAGGGAGGACTGAAGCTTTCTTT
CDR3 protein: CASSLDGGGRTEAFF

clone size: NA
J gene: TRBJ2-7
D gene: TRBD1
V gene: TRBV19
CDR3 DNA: TGTGCCAGTACCAAACGGACAGGGAGCTCCTACGAGCAGTACTTC
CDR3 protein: CASTKRTGSSYEQYF

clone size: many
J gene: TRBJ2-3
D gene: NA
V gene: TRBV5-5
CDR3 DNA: TGTGCCAGCAGCTTGGCTGGGAAGGGGGATACGCAGTATTTT
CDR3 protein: CASSLAGKGDTQYF

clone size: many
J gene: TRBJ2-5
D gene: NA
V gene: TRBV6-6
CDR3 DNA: TGTGCCAGCAGTTACTCGAGTAGAGCTGAGACCCAGTACTTC
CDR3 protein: CASSYSSRAETQYF

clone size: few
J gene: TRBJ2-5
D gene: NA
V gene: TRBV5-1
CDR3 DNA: TGCGCCAGCAGCTTTGAGGGGAAGACCCAGTACTTC
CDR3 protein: CASSFEGKTQYF

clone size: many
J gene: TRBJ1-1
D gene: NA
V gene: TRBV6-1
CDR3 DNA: TGTGCCAGCAGCGACCAGGGGGAAGCTTTCTTT
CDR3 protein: CASSDQGEAFF

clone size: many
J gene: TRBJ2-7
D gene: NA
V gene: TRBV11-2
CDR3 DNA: TGTGCCAGCAGCTTAGCAGGACAGATTTCCTACGAGCAGTACTTC
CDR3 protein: CASSLAGQISYEQYF

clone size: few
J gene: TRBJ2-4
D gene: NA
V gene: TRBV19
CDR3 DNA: TGTGCCAGTAGTCAAAGTACGGGTGGCAAAAACATTCAGTACTTC
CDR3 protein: CASSQSTGGKNIQYF

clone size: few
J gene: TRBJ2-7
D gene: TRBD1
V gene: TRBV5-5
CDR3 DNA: TGTGCCAGCAGCTACCCGGGACAGGGCTACGAGCAGTACTTC
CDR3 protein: CASSYPGQGYEQYF

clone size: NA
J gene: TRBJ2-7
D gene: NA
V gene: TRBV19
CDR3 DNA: TGTGCCAGTAGTATTGGGCCTCTGCAGTACTTC
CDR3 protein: CASSIGPLQYF

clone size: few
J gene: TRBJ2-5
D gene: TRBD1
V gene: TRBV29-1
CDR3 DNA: TGCAGCGCTGATGGGACAGGGTTAGAGACCCAGTACTTC
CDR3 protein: CSADGTGLETQYF

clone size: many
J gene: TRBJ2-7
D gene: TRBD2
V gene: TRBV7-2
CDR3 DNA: TGTGCCAGCAGCTTAGGTCCTAGCGGCTCCTACGAGCAGTACTTC
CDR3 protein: CASSLGPSGSYEQYF

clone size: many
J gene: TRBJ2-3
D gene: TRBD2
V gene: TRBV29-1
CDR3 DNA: TGCAGCATCGGGACTAGCGGGAGTACAGATACGCAGTATTTT
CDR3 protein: CSIGTSGSTDTQYF

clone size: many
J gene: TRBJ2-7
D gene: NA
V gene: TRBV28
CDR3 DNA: TGTGCCAGCAGTTTTCCTCCTTATGGCAGCTCCTACGAGCAGTACTTC
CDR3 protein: CASSFPPYGSSYEQYF

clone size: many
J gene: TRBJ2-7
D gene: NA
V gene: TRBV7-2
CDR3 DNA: TGTGCCAGCAGCTTCCAGTCCCGAACGGAGCAGTACTTC
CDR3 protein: CASSFQSRTEQYF

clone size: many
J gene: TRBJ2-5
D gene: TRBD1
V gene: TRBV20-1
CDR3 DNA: TGCAGTGCTAGGGAGACAGGGTTGGAGACCCAGTACTTC
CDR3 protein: CSARETGLETQYF

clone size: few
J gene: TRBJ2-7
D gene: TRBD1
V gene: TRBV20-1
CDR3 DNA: TGCAGTGCTAGGACAGGGAACGAGCAGTACTTC
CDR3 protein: CSARTGNEQYF

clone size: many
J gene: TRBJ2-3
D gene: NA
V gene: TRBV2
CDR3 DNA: TGTGCCAGCAGGGCTGACTACACAGATACGCAGTATTTT
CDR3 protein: CASRADYTDTQYF

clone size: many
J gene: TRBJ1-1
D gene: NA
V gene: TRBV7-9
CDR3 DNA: TGTGCCAGCATTCATGACAGCACTGAAGCTTTCTTT
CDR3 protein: CASIHDSTEAFF

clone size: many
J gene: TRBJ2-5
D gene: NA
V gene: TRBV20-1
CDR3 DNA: TGCAGTGCTCTCCGGGCGGAGACTCAAGAGACCCAGTACTTC
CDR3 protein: CSALRAETQETQYF

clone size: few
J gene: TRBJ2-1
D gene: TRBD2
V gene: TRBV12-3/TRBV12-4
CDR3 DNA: TGTGCCAGCAGTTTGGGGACTAGCGGGAGCGGTGAGCAGTTCTTC
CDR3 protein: CASSLGTSGSGEQFF

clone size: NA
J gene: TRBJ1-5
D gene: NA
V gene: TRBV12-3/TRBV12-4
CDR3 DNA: TGTGCCAGCAGTTTTGGGAGCGTCAGAAATCAGCCCCAGCATTTT
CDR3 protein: CASSFGSVRNQPQHF

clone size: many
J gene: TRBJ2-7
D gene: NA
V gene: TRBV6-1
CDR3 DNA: TGTGCCAGCAGTGATGGGACCGAGCAGTACTTC
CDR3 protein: CASSDGTEQYF

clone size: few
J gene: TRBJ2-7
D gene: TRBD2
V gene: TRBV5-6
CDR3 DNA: TGTGCCAGCAGCTTGTTGAAGACGGGACTAAACTCCTACGAGCAGTACTTC
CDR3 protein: CASSLLKTGLNSYEQYF

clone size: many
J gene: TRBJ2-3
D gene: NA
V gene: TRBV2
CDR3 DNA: TGTGCCAGCAGGGTCGGGTTCACAGATACGCAGTATTTT
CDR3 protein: CASRVGFTDTQYF

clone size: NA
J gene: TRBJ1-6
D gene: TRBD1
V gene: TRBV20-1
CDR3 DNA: TGCAGTGCTAGAGAGGGACAGGGGAGGTCACCCCTCCACTTT
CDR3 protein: CSAREGQGRSPLHF

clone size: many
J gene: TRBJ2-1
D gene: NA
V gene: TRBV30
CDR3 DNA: TGTGCCTGGAGTGTAGACAGGAGCAATGAGCAGTTCTTC
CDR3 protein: CAWSVDRSNEQFF

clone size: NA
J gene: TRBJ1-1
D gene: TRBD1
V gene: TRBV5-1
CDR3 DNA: TGCGCCAGCAGCTCCACTGGACAGGGGCCTGAAGCTTTCTTT
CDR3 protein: CASSSTGQGPEAFF

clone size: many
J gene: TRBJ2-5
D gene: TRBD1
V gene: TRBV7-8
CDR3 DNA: TGTGCCAGCAGCTTAGTACCGGACAGGGGGGAAGAGACCCAGTACTTC
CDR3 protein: CASSLVPDRGEETQYF

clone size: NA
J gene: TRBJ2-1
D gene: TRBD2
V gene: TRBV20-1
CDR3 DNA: TGCAGTTCCCTGGGAAGCGGGAGCGACAATGAGCAGTTCTTC
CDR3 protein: CSSLGSGSDNEQFF

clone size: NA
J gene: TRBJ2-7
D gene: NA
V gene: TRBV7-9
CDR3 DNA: TGTGCCAGCAGCCAGAACAGGGGGGGGGACTACGAGCAGTACTTC
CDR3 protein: CASSQNRGGDYEQYF

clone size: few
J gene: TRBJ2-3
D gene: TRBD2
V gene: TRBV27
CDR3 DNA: TGTGCCAGCAGTTTATATAGCGGGAGTGCCGATACGCAGTATTTT
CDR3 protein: CASSLYSGSADTQYF

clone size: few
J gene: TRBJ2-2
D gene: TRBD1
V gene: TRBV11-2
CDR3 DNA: TGTGCCAGCAGCCCGGACAGGGTTTTTACCGGGGAGCTGTTTTTT
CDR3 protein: CASSPDRVFTGELFF

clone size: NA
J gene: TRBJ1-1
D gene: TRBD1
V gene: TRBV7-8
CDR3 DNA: TGTGCCGGCAGCTTAGCGGAGGGACAGGGGAACACTGAAGCTTTCTTT
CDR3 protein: CAGSLAEGQGNTEAFF

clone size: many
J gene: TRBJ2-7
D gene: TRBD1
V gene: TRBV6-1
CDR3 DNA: TGTGCCAGCAGTTCTGCACCGGGACAGGGACAATGGGAGCAGTACTTC
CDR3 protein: CASSSAPGQGQWEQYF

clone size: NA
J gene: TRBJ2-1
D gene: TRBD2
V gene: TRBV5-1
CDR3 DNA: TGCGCCAGCAGCTTGGCGGCGGGAGGGCCGGGTGAGCAGTTCTTC
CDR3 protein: CASSLAAGGPGEQFF

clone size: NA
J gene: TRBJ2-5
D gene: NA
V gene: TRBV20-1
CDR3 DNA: TGCAGTGCTAGAGGGATGGAGTCCCCCCAAGAGACCCAGTACTTC
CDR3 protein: CSARGMESPQETQYF

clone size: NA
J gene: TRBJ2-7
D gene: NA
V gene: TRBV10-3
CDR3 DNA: TGTGCCATCGGGTCCACTGGCTACGAGCAGTACTTC
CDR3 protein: CAIGSTGYEQYF

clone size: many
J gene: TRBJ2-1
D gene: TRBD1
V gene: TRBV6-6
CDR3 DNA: TGTGCCAGCAGTTACTCGCGGACAGGGATGTCCAATGAGCAGTTCTTC
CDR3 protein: CASSYSRTGMSNEQFF

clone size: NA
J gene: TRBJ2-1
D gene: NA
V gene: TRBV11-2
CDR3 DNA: TGTGCCAGCAGCTTAATGGTAGCGCGGATATCCTACAATGAGCAGTTCTTC
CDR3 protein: CASSLMVARISYNEQFF

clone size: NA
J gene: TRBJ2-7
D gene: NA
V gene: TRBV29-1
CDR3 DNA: TGCAGCGTTGGGGCCTTTCAGGCGACGCCAGGGGGGCTCGAGCAGTACTTC
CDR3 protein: CSVGAFQATPGGLEQYF

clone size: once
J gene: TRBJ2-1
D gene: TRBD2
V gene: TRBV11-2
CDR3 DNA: TGTGCCAGCAGCTCACTCAGACGGGAGGGGAGATACAAAGAGCAGTTCTTC
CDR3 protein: CASSSLRREGRYKEQFF

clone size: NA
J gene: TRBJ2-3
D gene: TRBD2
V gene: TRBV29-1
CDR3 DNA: TGCAGCGTGGTAGCGGGAGACAGCCCAGATACGCAGTATTTT
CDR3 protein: CSVVAGDSPDTQYF

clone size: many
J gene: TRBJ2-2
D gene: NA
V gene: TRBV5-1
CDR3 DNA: TGCGCCAGCAGCTGGCAGGAGAACACCGGGGAGCTGTTTTTT
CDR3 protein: CASSWQENTGELFF